A selection of T cell receptor beta chains follows, all from one sample in a study of blood T cell repertoires in COVID-19. Sequenced by immunoSEQ multiplex PCR; TCRdb stores in-frame clones only, minus some. The sample holds roughly 200,000 clones, almost 90% seen once. The sample taken for sequencing was peripheral blood. All receptors come from a man aged 50 to 60 with acute or convalescent COVID-19. Each CDR3 is given with its conserved first and last residue. The D gene is left open where the match is weak. Size is omitted from some rows. Given values are once, few, many or a class for expanded clones.

cdr3_aa cdr3_nt j_call v_call clone_size d_call
CASSSTQGKRNSPLHF TGTGCCAGCAGTTCTACCCAGGGGAAGAGAAATTCACCCCTCCACTTT TRBJ1-6 TRBV27 - -
CASSITREETQYF TGTGCCAGCAGCATCACCAGGGAAGAGACCCAGTACTTC TRBJ2-5 TRBV6-5 - -
CASSPRTGANTGELFF TGTGCCAGCTCACCAAGGACAGGGGCGAACACCGGGGAGCTGTTTTTT TRBJ2-2 TRBV18 - TRBD1
CASSVGLEGGAWNEQFF TGTGCCAGCAGCGTAGGATTGGAGGGGGGGGCATGGAATGAGCAGTTCTTC TRBJ2-1 TRBV9 - -
CAWRLAASTDTQYF TGTGCCTGGAGACTAGCGGCTAGCACAGATACGCAGTATTTT TRBJ2-3 TRBV30 - TRBD2
CASRRQGGTVYGYTF TGTGCCAGCAGACGACAGGGCGGTACGGTTTATGGCTACACCTTC TRBJ1-2 TRBV6-5 - TRBD1
CASSQDSAGNNYGYTF TGCGCCAGCAGCCAAGATTCAGCCGGGAATAACTATGGCTACACCTTC TRBJ1-2 TRBV4-1 - -
CASSFSEGLLSDTQYF TGTGCCAGCAGTTTTTCGGAGGGACTTCTTTCGGATACGCAGTATTTT TRBJ2-3 TRBV28 - -
CASSQARSEETQYF TGTGCCAGCAGCCAAGCCAGGTCTGAGGAGACCCAGTACTTC TRBJ2-5 TRBV3-1/TRBV3-2 - -
CSTHRGYGNEQFF TGCAGCACCCACAGGGGGTACGGCAATGAGCAGTTCTTC TRBJ2-1 TRBV29-1 - TRBD1
CASSPSGADTQYF TGCGCCAGCAGCCCCAGCGGAGCAGATACGCAGTATTTT TRBJ2-3 TRBV4-3 - -
CASSLTGDSYNEQFF TGTGCCAGCAGCTTAACGGGCGATTCCTACAATGAGCAGTTCTTC TRBJ2-1 TRBV7-3 - -
CATYPGQPNEKLFF TGTGCCACCTACCCGGGACAGCCAAATGAAAAACTGTTTTTT TRBJ1-4 TRBV7-9 - TRBD1
CASSRTILGNQPQHF TGTGCCAGTTCTCGAACAATCCTTGGCAATCAGCCCCAGCATTTT TRBJ1-5 TRBV19 - -
CASSLYRLTEAFF TGTGCCAGCAGCTTATACAGGCTGACTGAAGCTTTCTTT TRBJ1-1 TRBV7-3 - -
CASSILQGANEKLFF TGTGCCAGTAGTATACTACAGGGGGCAAATGAAAAACTGTTTTTT TRBJ1-4 TRBV19 - TRBD1
CASSIGSDGLNTEAFF TGTGCCAGTAGTATAGGGAGTGACGGATTGAACACTGAAGCTTTCTTT TRBJ1-1 TRBV19 - -
CASSLYERTPYEQYF TGTGCCAGCAGCTTATACGAGCGGACCCCCTACGAGCAGTACTTC TRBJ2-7 TRBV7-8 - -
CASSYTSGGAIDTQYF TGTGCCAGCAGTTATACTAGCGGGGGGGCCATAGATACGCAGTATTTT TRBJ2-3 TRBV6-2/TRBV6-3 - TRBD2
CASRTGKDTQYF TGTGCCAGCAGGACAGGAAAGGATACGCAGTATTTT TRBJ2-3 TRBV7-2 - -
CSAVRSHNEQFF TGCAGCGCTGTCAGGTCCCACAATGAGCAGTTCTTC TRBJ2-1 TRBV29-1 - -
CASSSGAVNEQFF TGCGCCAGCAGTTCGGGAGCTGTCAATGAGCAGTTCTTC TRBJ2-1 TRBV4-1 - -
CASSLSTGVNTGELFF TGTGCCAGCAGTTTGTCGACAGGGGTCAACACCGGGGAGCTGTTTTTT TRBJ2-2 TRBV27 - TRBD1
CASSFTAEGNTGELFF TGTGCCAGCAGTTTTACCGCAGAGGGAAACACCGGGGAGCTGTTTTTT TRBJ2-2 TRBV6-5 - -
CASRAGETQYF TGTGCCAGCAGAGCCGGGGAGACCCAGTACTTC TRBJ2-5 TRBV5-5 - -
CATSLGAGTGGQETQYF TGTGCCACCAGCCTAGGGGCCGGGACAGGGGGCCAAGAGACCCAGTACTTC TRBJ2-5 TRBV9 - TRBD1
CAISEPGQNEKLFF TGTGCCATCAGTGAGCCGGGACAGAATGAAAAACTGTTTTTT TRBJ1-4 TRBV10-3 - TRBD1
CASSLGSSGANVLTF TGTGCCAGCAGTTTAGGGAGCTCTGGGGCCAACGTCCTGACTTTC TRBJ2-6 TRBV27 - -
CASSLAAGGGRGNSPLHF TGTGCCAGCAGCTTAGCGGCGGGGGGGGGCAGAGGTAATTCACCCCTCCACTTT TRBJ1-6 TRBV7-2 - -
CASSSGQGVEKLFF TGTGCCAGCAGCTCGGGACAGGGTGTTGAAAAACTGTTTTTT TRBJ1-4 TRBV7-9 - TRBD1
CASKRGATQETQYF TGTGCCAGCAAACGTGGGGCTACCCAAGAGACCCAGTACTTC TRBJ2-5 TRBV7-9 - -
CASSQEGGNEQFF TGTGCCAGCAGCCAAGAAGGAGGAAATGAGCAGTTCTTC TRBJ2-1 TRBV4-2 - -
CASSHPGETQYF TGTGCCAGCAGTCACCCGGGGGAGACCCAGTACTTC TRBJ2-5 TRBV6-5 - -
CATSDSAVSRAQHEQFF TGTGCCACCAGTGACTCTGCGGTTTCTAGAGCCCAGCATGAGCAGTTCTTC TRBJ2-1 TRBV24-1 - -
CASSPETGVAEQFF TGTGCCAGCAGCCCCGAGACAGGGGTTGCTGAGCAGTTCTTC TRBJ2-1 TRBV7-3 - TRBD1
CASRDQDRYQPQHF TGTGCCAGCAGGGATCAGGACAGGTATCAGCCCCAGCATTTT TRBJ1-5 TRBV28 - TRBD1
CASSGAGALAKNIQYF TGTGCCAGCAGCGGAGCGGGAGCTCTAGCCAAAAACATTCAGTACTTC TRBJ2-4 TRBV11-2 - TRBD2
CASSSGTSGPDGQFF TGCGCCAGCAGCTCCGGGACTAGCGGACCGGACGGGCAGTTCTTC TRBJ2-1 TRBV5-1 - TRBD2
CASSLFGQGRHNEQFF TGTGCCAGCAGTTTGTTCGGACAGGGGAGGCACAATGAGCAGTTCTTC TRBJ2-1 TRBV27 - TRBD1
CASTLRGQGALAGNTIYF TGTGCCAGCACCTTGCGGGGACAGGGGGCTTTGGCTGGAAACACCATATATTTT TRBJ1-3 TRBV7-8 once TRBD1
CASSMVSSGNTIYF TGTGCCAGTAGTATGGTGAGCTCTGGAAACACCATATATTTT TRBJ1-3 TRBV19 - -
CASSRARDYEQYF TGTGCCAGCAGCCGCGCGCGGGACTACGAGCAGTACTTC TRBJ2-7 TRBV5-5 - -
CASRYTNTGELFF TGTGCCAGCAGGTACACGAACACCGGGGAGCTGTTTTTT TRBJ2-2 TRBV4-2 once -
CASSEVGGTSYEQYF TGTGCCAGCAGTGAAGTGGGGGGGACCTCCTACGAGCAGTACTTC TRBJ2-7 TRBV2 - TRBD2
CASSPGQGGNIQYF TGTGCCAGCAGCCCCGGACAGGGCGGAAACATTCAGTACTTC TRBJ2-4 TRBV13 - TRBD1
CASSPDQGPATGELFF TGTGCCAGCTCACCAGACCAGGGGCCGGCCACCGGGGAGCTGTTTTTT TRBJ2-2 TRBV18 - -
CASSFSPPVAGALISYEQYF TGTGCCAGCAGCTTCAGCCCACCGGTAGCGGGAGCCCTTATTTCCTACGAGCAGTACTTC TRBJ2-7 TRBV7-6 - TRBD2
CASSSRTSGNYEQFF TGCGCCAGCAGCTCGAGGACTAGCGGGAACTATGAGCAGTTCTTC TRBJ2-1 TRBV5-1 - TRBD2
CASSKEGRGDYGYTF TGTGCCAGCAGCAAAGAGGGGCGGGGGGACTATGGCTACACCTTC TRBJ1-2 TRBV21-1 - -
CASSSPAGGRTSQYF TGTGCCAGCAGTTCCCCGGCGGGCGGGAGGACCTCGCAGTATTTT TRBJ2-3 TRBV6-2/TRBV6-3 few TRBD2
CASSLGQGMIAGYTF TGCGCCAGCAGCTTAGGACAGGGAATGATCGCTGGCTACACCTTC TRBJ1-2 TRBV5-1 - TRBD1
CASSPTGLTGELFF TGTGCCAGTAGTCCGACAGGGCTAACCGGGGAGCTGTTTTTT TRBJ2-2 TRBV19 - TRBD1
CATSDPAGVNEQFF TGTGCCACCAGTGACCCGGCCGGGGTCAATGAGCAGTTCTTC TRBJ2-1 TRBV24-1 - -
CASSFREVSGNQPQHF TGTGCCAGCAGTTTCAGGGAGGTCTCTGGTAATCAGCCCCAGCATTTT TRBJ1-5 TRBV6-2/TRBV6-3 - -
CASRDGPPSDTQYF TGTGCCAGCAGAGATGGGCCCCCATCAGATACGCAGTATTTT TRBJ2-3 TRBV27 - -
CASSLSGMSYNEQFF TGTGCCAGCAGCCTTAGCGGGATGTCCTACAATGAGCAGTTCTTC TRBJ2-1 TRBV7-9 - TRBD2
CASSPLAGHSGNTIYF TGTGCCAGCAGTCCCCTTGCGGGCCACTCTGGAAACACCATATATTTT TRBJ1-3 TRBV28 - -
CASSLSSRGHNEQFF TGTGCCAGCAGCTTATCATCGCGGGGTCACAATGAGCAGTTCTTC TRBJ2-1 TRBV7-2 - -
CASSFGRRSYEQYF TGTGCCAGCAGTTTCGGTAGGAGGTCCTACGAGCAGTACTTC TRBJ2-7 TRBV28 - -
CSVSGTGYDQPQHF TGCAGCGTTTCCGGGACAGGGTACGATCAGCCCCAGCATTTT TRBJ1-5 TRBV29-1 once TRBD1